This T cell receptor (beta chain) was profiled in a study of blood T cell repertoires in COVID-19. Study context: Spain, Italy and the United States supplied samples that represented acute and convalescent COVID-19.

Germline assignment: CDR1 MNHEY and CDR2 SMNVEV (reference sequence). The CDR3 sequence is 15 residues long. Trimming took 2 bases from V and 1 from J, leaving 9 bases between them. TCRdb's copy holds only in-frame clones and misses some; the assay was immunoSEQ multiplex PCR. The sample lists approximately 270,000 clones; 89% were seen once. This chain joins TRBV27 and TRBJ2-1; the D gene is possibly TRBD2 (5 bases). The sample was peripheral blood. The source is a man between 50 and 59 years old with acute or convalescent COVID-19. The CDR3 protein is CASSLLGISYNEQFF. For the CDR3, the DNA is TGTGCCAGCAGTTTACTCGGGATATCCTACAATGAGCAGTTCTTC.